This T cell receptor (beta chain) was recovered during a study of regulatory T cells in long-lasting Graves disease. The time point here: newly diagnosed GD, antithyroid drugs for less than 3 months. Generation of the TCR library employed RNA extracted from PBMCs. This clonotype was counted many times. What it recognizes is unknown. Building of the TCR beta libraries involved iRepertoire HTBI primers and Arm-PCR of CDR3 regions. MiXCR was run by TCRdb on the multiplex PCR reads, yielding one entry per CDR3 protein. The sample includes under 250,000 distinct CDR3 sequences, roughly 18% of them seen just once. CDR1 is MNHEY and CDR2 is SMNVEV in the germline V gene (reference sequence). Trimming pared 3 bases from V and 6 bases from J, leaving 17 bases between. This CDR3 contains 15 residues. Study results and caveats: Whereas new patients shared about a thousand public clonotypes, persistent patients shared more, at approximately 2,500. Patients whose Graves' disease persisted exhibited lower TCR diversity than those newly diagnosed.

This sample also appeared in a second study, on T cells in Graves' hyperthyroidism and ophthalmopathy.

This sequence joins TRBV27 and TRBJ1-1, with a weak D call TRBD1 (6 bases). This clonotype originated in a woman in her twenties or thirties with Graves disease. The source was peripheral blood mononuclear cells (PBMCs), collected at new diagnosis, from a patient treated with antithyroid drugs. Here the CDR3 reads CASSFQGRGRAEAFF. In nucleotides, the CDR3 is TGTGCCAGCAGTTTCCAGGGGAGGGGGAGGGCTGAAGCTTTCTTT.